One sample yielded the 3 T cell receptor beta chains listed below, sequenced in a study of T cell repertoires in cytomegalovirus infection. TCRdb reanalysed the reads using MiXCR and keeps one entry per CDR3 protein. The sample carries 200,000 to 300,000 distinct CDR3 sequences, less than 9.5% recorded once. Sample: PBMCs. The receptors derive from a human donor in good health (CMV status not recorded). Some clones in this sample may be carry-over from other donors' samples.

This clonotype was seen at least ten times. Written as DNA, the CDR3 is TGTGCCAGCACCGCAGTTTGGGCTAGCGGGGAAGAGACCCAGTACTTC. Translated, it gives CASTAVWASGEETQYF. The rearrangement uses TRBV7-2 and TRBJ2-5; 9 bases agree with TRBD2. Per the germline V gene, CDR1 is SGHTA and CDR2 is FQGNSA. The CDR3 is 16 residues long. After removal of 7 bases from V and 3 bases from J, the junction contained 12 bases not matched to a gene.

The CDR3 region has the DNA TGCAGTGCCAGGACACGGACGAACACTGAAGCTTTCTTT. Its protein is CSARTRTNTEAFF. The rearrangement joins TRBV20-1 to TRBJ1-1, with TRBD1 as a possible D gene (5 bases). The CDR3 is made up of 13 amino acids. Germline V CDR1 and CDR2: DFQATT, SNEGSKA (reference sequence). The ends were cut back, 6 bases at V and 1 base at J, with 12 bases in the middle.

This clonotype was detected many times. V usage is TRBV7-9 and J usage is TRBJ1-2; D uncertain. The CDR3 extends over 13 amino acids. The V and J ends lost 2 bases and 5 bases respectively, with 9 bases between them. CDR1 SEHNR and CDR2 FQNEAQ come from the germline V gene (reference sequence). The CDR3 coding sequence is TGTGCCAGCAGCTTATTCGCTTTGTATGGCTACACCTTC. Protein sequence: CASSLFALYGYTF.